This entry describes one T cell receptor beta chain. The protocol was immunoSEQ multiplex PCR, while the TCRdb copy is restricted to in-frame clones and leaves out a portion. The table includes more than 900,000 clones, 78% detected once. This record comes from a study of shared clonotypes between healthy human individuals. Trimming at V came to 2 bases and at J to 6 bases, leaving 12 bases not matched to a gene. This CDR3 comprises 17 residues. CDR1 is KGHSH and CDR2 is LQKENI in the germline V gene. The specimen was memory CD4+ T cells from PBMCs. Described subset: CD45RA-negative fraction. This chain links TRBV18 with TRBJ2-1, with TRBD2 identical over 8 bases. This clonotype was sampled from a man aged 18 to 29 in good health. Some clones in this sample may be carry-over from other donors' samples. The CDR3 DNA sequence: TGTGCCAGCTCACCAATCTGGGGCGGGAGGAGCTTCAATGAGCAGTTCTTC. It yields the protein CASSPIWGGRSFNEQFF.